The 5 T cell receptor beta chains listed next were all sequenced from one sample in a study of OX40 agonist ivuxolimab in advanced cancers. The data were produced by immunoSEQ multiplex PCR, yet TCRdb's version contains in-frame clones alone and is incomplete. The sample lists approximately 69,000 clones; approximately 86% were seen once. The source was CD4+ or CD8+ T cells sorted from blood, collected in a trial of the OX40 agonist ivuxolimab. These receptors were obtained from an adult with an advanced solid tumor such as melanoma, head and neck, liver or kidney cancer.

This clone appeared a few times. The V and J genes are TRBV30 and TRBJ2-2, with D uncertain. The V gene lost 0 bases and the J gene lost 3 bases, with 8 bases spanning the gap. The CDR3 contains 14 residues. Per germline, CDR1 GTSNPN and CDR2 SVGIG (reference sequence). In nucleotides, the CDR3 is TGTGCCTGGAGTGTACAACTCGACACCGGGGAGCTGTTTTTT. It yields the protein CAWSVQLDTGELFF.

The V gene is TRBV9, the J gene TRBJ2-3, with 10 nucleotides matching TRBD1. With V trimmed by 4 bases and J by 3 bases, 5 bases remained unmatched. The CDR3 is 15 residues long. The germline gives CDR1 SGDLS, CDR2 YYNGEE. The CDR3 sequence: CASSTRDRGTDTQYF. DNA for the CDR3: TGTGCCAGCAGCACCCGGGACAGGGGAACAGATACGCAGTATTTT.

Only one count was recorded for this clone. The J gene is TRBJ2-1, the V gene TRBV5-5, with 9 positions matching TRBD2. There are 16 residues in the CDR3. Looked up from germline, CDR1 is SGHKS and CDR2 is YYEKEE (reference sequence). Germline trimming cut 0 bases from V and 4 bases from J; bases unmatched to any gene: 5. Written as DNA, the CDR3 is TGTGCCAGCAGCTTGGGGCGGACTAGCGCTTACAATGAGCAGTTCTTC. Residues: CASSLGRTSAYNEQFF. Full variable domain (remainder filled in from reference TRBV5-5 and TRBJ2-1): DAGVTQSPTHLIKTRGQQVTLRCSPISGHKSVSWYQQVLGQGPQFIFQYYEKEERGRGNFPDRFSARQFPNYSSELNVNALLLGDSALYLCASSLGRTSAYNEQFFGPGTRLTVL.

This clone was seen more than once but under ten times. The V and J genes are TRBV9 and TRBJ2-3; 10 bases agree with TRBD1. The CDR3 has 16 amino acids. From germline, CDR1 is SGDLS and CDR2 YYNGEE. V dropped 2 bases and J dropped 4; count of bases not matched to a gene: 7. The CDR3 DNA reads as TGTGCCAGCAGCGTTGGGGACAGGGGTCGCCCAGATACGCAGTATTTT. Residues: CASSVGDRGRPDTQYF.

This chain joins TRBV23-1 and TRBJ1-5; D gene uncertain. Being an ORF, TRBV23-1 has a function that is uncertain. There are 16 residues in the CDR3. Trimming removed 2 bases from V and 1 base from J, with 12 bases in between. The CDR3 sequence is CASSQGLGLSNQPQHF. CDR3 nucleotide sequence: TGCGCCAGCAGTCAAGGGTTGGGCCTGAGCAATCAGCCCCAGCATTTT.